This T cell receptor beta chain emerged from a study of cytomegalovirus exposure and HLA in healthy donors. Vbeta (60) and Jbeta (13) primers were used in the PCR. Data came from immunoSEQ multiplex PCR; TCRdb stores just in-frame clones and leaves some out. There are tens of thousands of clones in the sample; roughly three quarters occur only once, and 1.1% to 1.5% lies in the top ten. Study conclusions and caveats: Apart from CMV serostatus, no immune exposure information was available.

Of note for this clone: The antigen is not known.

This receptor was identified in a male donor in good health and CMV-seronegative. The sequenced sample was PBMCs.

DNA for the CDR3: TGTGCCTGGAGCCCCGCAGGGCTTATAAGGAATGAAAAACTGTTTTTT. Amino acids: CAWSPAGLIRNEKLFF. The chain carries TRBV30 and TRBJ1-4, with a weak D call TRBD1 (5 bases). The CDR3 totals 16 residues. V was shortened by 3 bases and J by 5 bases, with 19 bases between the two germline ends. CDR1 is GTSNPN and CDR2 is SVGIG in the germline V gene (reference sequence). The variable domain in full, with the rest retrieved from reference TRBV30 and TRBJ1-4, is SQTIHQWPATLVQPVGSPLSLECTVEGTSNPNLYWYRQAAGRGLQLLFYSVGIGQISSEVPQNLSASRPQDRQFILSSKKLLLSDSGFYLCAWSPAGLIRNEKLFFGSGTQLSVL.